A single sample is the source of the 5 T cell receptor beta chains below, sequenced in a study of T-cell memory formation after mild COVID-19. Each CDR3 protein gets one entry after TCRdb re-called the 5' RACE reads with MiXCR. This table holds roughly 240,000 distinct CDR3 sequences, 15% to 20% found once. Specimen: PBMCs or a T cell subset sorted from them (not recorded which). The receptors here all came from a man aged 18 to 30 who had mild COVID-19 (a few samples of this study predate the infection). Cell type and time point are not known.

The sample holds one count of this clonotype. This CDR3 is CASSLTAAGTEAFF. As DNA, the CDR3 is TGTGCCAGCAGCTTAACGGCCGCGGGGACTGAAGCTTTCTTT. The rearrangement uses TRBV7-3 and TRBJ1-1; D is uncertain. V gave up 0 bases and J gave up 5 bases, with 10 bases separating them. The germline CDR1 and CDR2 sequences are SGHTA and FQGTGA. This CDR3 region has 14 residues.

This clonotype was found a few times. J is TRBJ2-1 and V is TRBV7-3, with TRBD2 identical over 10 bases. The V gene end was trimmed by 5 bases and the J gene end by 7 bases; junction bases not matched to a gene: 8. The CDR3 runs 15 residues. Germline lookup yields CDR1 SGHTA and CDR2 FQGTGA. In DNA form, the CDR3 reads TGTGCCAGCAGCCGGTGGGGACTAGCGAGAAATGAGCAGTTCTTC. Protein product: CASSRWGLARNEQFF.

The chain combines TRBV3-1 with TRBJ1-5; a possible D gene is TRBD1 (5 bases). Germline V lookup: CDR1 LGHDT, CDR2 YNNKEL (reference sequence). The V gene lost 0 bases and the J gene lost 7 bases, with 7 bases spanning the gap. The CDR3 has 13 residues. CDR3 coding DNA: TGTGCCAGCAGCCAAGACAGGGCCCAGCCCCAGCATTTT. Encoded protein: CASSQDRAQPQHF.

The genes are TRBV4-3 and TRBJ1-2, with D perhaps matching TRBD1 (5 bases). Germline V CDR1 and CDR2: LGHNA, YSLEER. V dropped 0 bases and J dropped 1 base, with 12 bases sitting between them. This CDR3 contains 16 residues. CDR3 sequence (DNA): TGCGCCAGCAGCCAAGATTCGGGGGTCCTTAACTATGGCTACACCTTC. It encodes CASSQDSGVLNYGYTF.

The chain is built from TRBV7-9 and TRBJ2-5, with D unclear. This CDR3 spans 13 amino acids. Trimming pared 2 bases from V and 1 base from J, leaving 5 bases between. Germline-derived CDR1 and CDR2 are SEHNR and FQNEAQ (reference sequence). The CDR3 is CASSLTPQETQYF. CDR3 sequence (DNA): TGTGCCAGCAGCTTAACACCCCAAGAGACCCAGTACTTC.